The 31 T cell receptor beta chains below were found in one sample sequenced in a study of beta chain features in type 1 diabetes. These receptors' targets are unknown. Study-wide points: Moderate yet significant TCRB CDR3 shortening was seen in Type 1 diabetes patients in all four CD4+ subsets.

The isolated RNA, all of it, was reverse transcribed, so expressed TCRB transcripts were what got sequenced. Produced via immunoSEQ multiplex PCR; TCRdb's table is partial and in-frame only. The sample lists a few hundred thousand clones; approximately 24% were seen once. The sequenced material came from naive CD4+ T cells from blood. The source of these receptors is a woman younger than 45 with type 1 diabetes.

J is TRBJ1-3 and V is TRBV4-1; maybe TRBD1 (5 bases). The CDR3 contains 16 residues. V lost 2 bases to trimming and J lost 2 bases, with 13 bases between them. CDR1 is MGHRA, CDR2 YSYEKL, per germline. DNA of the CDR3: TGCGCCAGCAGCCAAAGGATCAGGGAGGCTGGAAACACCATATATTTT. As protein: CASSQRIREAGNTIYF.

The V gene is TRBV7-2, the J gene TRBJ2-3, with D possibly matching TRBD2 (6 bases). V lost 3 bases to trimming and J lost 5 bases, with 12 bases between them. The CDR3 sequence is 14 residues long. Germline CDR1 reads SGHTA; CDR2 reads FQGNSA. In nucleotides, the CDR3 is TGTGCCAGCAGCTTGTTTGCGGGATTAGATACGCAGTATTTT. Translated, it gives CASSLFAGLDTQYF.

The CDR3 DNA reads TGCGCCAGCAGTCGAGGGGGTGCGGGGGACACTGAAGCTTTCTTT. Its protein is CASSRGGAGDTEAFF. The chain combines TRBV4-1 with TRBJ1-1, with a tentative D call TRBD1 (6 bases). Trimming left V 6 bases short and J 3 bases short, with 17 bases between. CDR3 length equals 15 residues. Germline CDR1 and CDR2: MGHRA and YSYEKL.

V usage is TRBV10-3 and J usage is TRBJ1-1, with 8 nucleotides matching TRBD1. Per the germline V gene, CDR1 is ENHRY and CDR2 is SYGVKD. This CDR3 comprises 14 residues. The J segment lost 3 bases and the V segment lost 4 bases, leaving 4 bases of the junction unmatched. The CDR3 DNA sequence: TGTGCCATCAGTGGAGGACAGGGATACACTGAAGCTTTCTTT. Encoded protein: CAISGGQGYTEAFF.

The V gene is TRBV7-3, the J gene TRBJ2-5; D call uncertain. V lost 1 base to trimming and J lost 3 bases, with 6 bases between them. Germline CDR1 is SGHTA and CDR2 is FQGTGA. This CDR3 is built from 13 residues. CDR3 bases: TGTGCCAGCAGCTTAAGGGCCGAAGAGACCCAGTACTTC. It translates to CASSLRAEETQYF. Supplemented by reference TRBV7-3 and TRBJ2-5, the full variable domain reads GAGVSQTPSNKVTEKGKYVELRCDPISGHTALYWYRQSLGQGPEFLIYFQGTGAADDSGLPNDRFFAVRPEGSVSTLKIQRTERGDSAVYLCASSLRAEETQYFGPGTRLLVL.

J is TRBJ2-5 and V is TRBV23-1; 7 nucleotides match TRBD1. TRBV23-1 is an ORF for which the function is uncertain. The CDR3 is 15 residues long. Unmatched junction bases numbered 9, after V lost 8 bases and J lost 0 bases. The DNA for the CDR3 is TGCGCCAGCCATCCCGGGACAGAGTACCAAGAGACCCAGTACTTC. This translates into CASHPGTEYQETQYF.

Only a few counts were recorded for this clone. The rearrangement joins TRBV27 to TRBJ1-2; 8 bases map to TRBD1. Germline V lookup: CDR1 MNHEY, CDR2 SMNVEV (reference sequence). V lost 4 bases, J lost 5 bases, and 6 bases stayed unmatched. CDR3 length: 14 residues. The CDR3 coding sequence is TGTGCCAGCAGTTCTCTCAGGACAGGGTATGGCTACACCTTC. Encoded protein: CASSSLRTGYGYTF.

V and J are TRBV5-1 and TRBJ2-1; 9 bases line up with TRBD2. The CDR3 is made up of 16 amino acids. After removal of 2 bases from V and 5 bases from J, the junction contained 8 bases not matched to a gene. Germline CDR1 SGHRS, CDR2 YFSETQ. In DNA, the CDR3 is TGCGCCAGCAGCTTAGGGCCTAGCGGGGAACACAATGAGCAGTTCTTC. Translated, it gives CASSLGPSGEHNEQFF.

This clone was seen more than once but under ten times. The chain combines TRBV30 with TRBJ1-2; the D gene is possibly TRBD1 (5 bases). The germline V gene encodes CDR1 GTSNPN and CDR2 SVGIG (reference sequence). Deletions cut 0 bases from V and 4 bases from J, with 24 bases between. CDR3 length: 18 residues. This CDR3 is CAWSVLPNRARVIYGYTF. The CDR3 region has the DNA TGTGCCTGGAGTGTACTGCCAAACCGGGCCAGGGTGATCTATGGCTACACCTTC.

The genes are TRBV29-1 and TRBJ2-1; TRBD2 matches 7 bases. CDR3 length equals 13 residues. V shed 7 bases, J shed 8 bases, and the junction held 11 bases outside the gene matches. In germline, CDR1 is SQVTM, CDR2 ANQGSEA. The CDR3 DNA reads TGCAGCGCCGCGGGACTACAAGGGCATGAGCAGTTCTTC. Encoded protein: CSAAGLQGHEQFF.

The chain has TRBV7-8 and TRBJ2-3, with D unclear. This CDR3 is 16 amino acids long. Trimming removed 1 base at V and 4 bases at J, with 15 bases between. The germline V gene has CDR1 SGHVS and CDR2 FQNEAQ. CDR3 protein: CASSLVRLSSADTQYF. The CDR3 DNA follows: TGTGCCAGCAGCTTAGTTCGACTCTCATCCGCAGATACGCAGTATTTT.

This clone was picked up a small number of times. The CDR3 nucleotides are TGTGCCACCGCTGGGACTAGCGGCTCCTACGAGCAGTACTTC. Translating it yields CATAGTSGSYEQYF. V gene TRBV6-5 combines with J gene TRBJ2-7; TRBD2 matches 11 bases. V dropped 10 bases and J dropped 0; count of bases not matched to a gene: 5. CDR3 size: 14 residues. Germline V gene lookup returns CDR1 MNHEY and CDR2 SVGAGI.

Only a few counts were recorded for this clone. The chain carries TRBV4-1 and TRBJ1-3; the match to TRBD1 covers 10 bases. This CDR3 is built from 16 residues. CDR1 is MGHRA, CDR2 YSYEKL, per germline. V trimming: 4 bases; J trimming: 0 bases; junction bases outside the gene matches: 3. CDR3 sequence: CASSPWDRGSGNTIYF. As DNA, the CDR3 is TGCGCCAGCAGCCCCTGGGACAGGGGCTCTGGAAACACCATATATTTT.

This rearrangement joins TRBV28 to TRBJ1-2; 8 bases align to TRBD1. CDR3 size: 13 residues. The germline V gene has CDR1 MDHEN and CDR2 SYDVKM. Germline trimming cut 7 bases from V and 0 bases from J; bases unmatched to any gene: 1. The CDR3 loop reads CASMTGANYGYTF. As DNA, the CDR3 is TGTGCCAGCATGACAGGGGCTAACTATGGCTACACCTTC.

This clone was found a few times. The rearrangement joins TRBV10-2 to TRBJ2-2; 8 nucleotides match TRBD1. Germline V gene sequence: CDR1 WSHSY, CDR2 SAAADI. V lost 3 bases, J lost 2 bases, and 2 bases stayed unmatched. The CDR3 contains 15 residues. CDR3 residues: CASSEQGGNTGELFF. CDR3 nucleotides: TGCGCCAGCAGTGAACAGGGGGGTAACACCGGGGAGCTGTTTTTT.

This clone has just a few counts. This chain uses TRBV30 with TRBJ1-5; 7 bases fit TRBD1. Trimming removed 5 bases from V and 5 bases from J; junction bases left unmatched: 6. CDR3 size: 13 residues. Germline assignment: CDR1 GTSNPN and CDR2 SVGIG (reference sequence). The CDR3 region is CAWSGGTDQPQHF. The CDR3 DNA follows: TGTGCCTGGTCAGGGGGGACCGATCAGCCCCAGCATTTT. Full variable domain (rest looked up from reference TRBV30 and TRBJ1-5): SQTIHQWPATLVQPVGSPLSLECTVEGTSNPNLYWYRQAAGRGLQLLFYSVGIGQISSEVPQNLSASRPQDRQFILSSKKLLLSDSGFYLCAWSGGTDQPQHFGDGTRLSIL.

The chain couples TRBV7-2 to TRBJ2-1, with TRBD2 matching 8 bases. V lost 8 bases to trimming and J lost 4 bases; unmatched junction nucleotides: 10. Germline assignment: CDR1 SGHTA and CDR2 FQGNSA. CDR3 size: 15 residues. The CDR3, as DNA: TGTGCCAGCCCCGCGGGGGGCATAGGATACAATGAGCAGTTCTTC. Its protein product is CASPAGGIGYNEQFF.

CDR3 in DNA: TGCGCCAGCAGCTGGGGGACTATCCCTAGCACAGATACGCAGTATTTT. This encodes CASSWGTIPSTDTQYF. The chain combines TRBV5-1 with TRBJ2-3, with 7 bases aligning to TRBD2. V lost 3 bases to trimming and J lost 0 bases; unmatched junction nucleotides: 7. CDR3 length: 16 residues. CDR1 and CDR2 from the germline V gene are SGHRS and YFSETQ. Complete variable domain (other parts from reference TRBV5-1 and TRBJ2-3): KAGVTQTPRYLIKTRGQQVTLSCSPISGHRSVSWYQQTPGQGLQFLFEYFSETQRNKGNFPGRFSGRQFSNSRSEMNVSTLELGDSALYLCASSWGTIPSTDTQYFGPGTRLTVL.

The gene calls are TRBV19 and TRBJ2-1, with TRBD1 matching 10 bases. V lost 3 bases and J lost 9; bases outside the gene matches: 8. The CDR3 loop spans 15 amino acids. From germline, CDR1 is LNHDA and CDR2 SQIVND (reference sequence). The CDR3: CASSIVGTGVREQFF. In DNA form, the CDR3 reads TGTGCCAGTAGTATTGTAGGGACAGGGGTACGTGAGCAGTTCTTC.

The chain links TRBV9 to TRBJ2-7, with a tentative D call TRBD2 (6 bases). The CDR3 loop spans 15 amino acids. V lost 3 bases and J lost 5, with 18 bases in between. CDR1 and CDR2 from the germline V gene are SGDLS and YYNGEE. CDR3 loop: CASSGGVTRGHEQYF. CDR3 coding DNA: TGTGCCAGCAGCGGCGGGGTAACAAGGGGTCACGAGCAGTACTTC.

This clone was counted between two and nine times. The gene calls are TRBV7-2 and TRBJ1-5, with 9 bases that match TRBD1. There are 14 residues in the CDR3. Germline values: CDR1 SGHTA, CDR2 FQGNSA. Trimming at V came to 5 bases and at J to 5 bases, leaving 4 bases not matched to a gene. As DNA, the CDR3 is TGTGCCAGCAGCCTAGGGACAGGGCATCAGCCCCAGCATTTT. Protein product: CASSLGTGHQPQHF.

This clone was found a few times. The chain uses TRBV2 and TRBJ1-5; 10 bases are shared with TRBD1. With 4 bases clipped from V and 2 bases from J, the junction kept 2 bases outside the gene matches. There are 15 residues in the CDR3. Germline-derived CDR1 and CDR2 are SNHLY and FYNNEI. Here the CDR3 reads CASSGQGAGNQPQHF. CDR3 DNA: TGTGCCAGCAGTGGACAGGGGGCTGGCAATCAGCCCCAGCATTTT.

CDR3 in amino acids: CASNLDSHNQPQHF. Written as DNA, the CDR3 is TGTGCCAGTAACCTTGACAGCCACAATCAGCCCCAGCATTTT. The J gene is TRBJ1-5, the V gene TRBV19; D possibly corresponds to TRBD1 (5 bases). The CDR3 is 14 amino acids. Trimming left V 7 bases short and J 3 bases short, with 13 bases between. Per the germline V gene, CDR1 is LNHDA and CDR2 is SQIVND (reference sequence).

This clone was seen more than once but under ten times. The J gene is TRBJ1-2, the V gene TRBV6-5; D possibly corresponds to TRBD1 (6 bases). Germline V CDR1 and CDR2: MNHEY, SVGAGI. CDR3 length: 13 amino acids. V was clipped by 5 bases and J by 5 bases, with 12 bases between them. This CDR3 is CASSVQGFYGYTF. The CDR3 coding sequence is TGTGCCAGCAGTGTACAGGGATTTTATGGCTACACCTTC.

The sample holds a few counts of this clone. The rearrangement uses TRBV29-1 and TRBJ1-1; 7 nucleotides align to TRBD1. Germline V gene sequence: CDR1 SQVTM, CDR2 ANQGSEA. The CDR3 is 11 amino acids. Here the CDR3 reads CMHRDSGEAFF. CDR3 bases: TGCATGCACCGGGACAGCGGAGAAGCTTTCTTT. The full variable domain, rest sourced from reference TRBV29-1 and TRBJ1-1, is SAVISQKPSRDICQRGTSLTIQCQVDSQVTMMFWYRQQPGQSLTLIATANQGSEATYESGFVIDKFPISRPNLTFSTLTVSNMSPEDSSIYLCMHRDSGEAFFGQGTRLTVV.

This chain uses TRBV27 with TRBJ2-7; possible D gene TRBD2, 5 bases. The CDR3 extends over 13 amino acids. V was clipped by 3 bases and J by 6 bases, with 12 bases between them. CDR1 MNHEY and CDR2 SMNVEV come from the germline V gene (reference sequence). The CDR3 protein is CASSFSLAGEQYF. CDR3 nucleotides: TGTGCCAGCAGTTTTAGTCTCGCGGGCGAGCAGTACTTC.

This sequence joins TRBV5-1 and TRBJ2-3; 7 nucleotides agree with TRBD2. The CDR3 totals 17 residues. Germline loops: CDR1 SGHRS, CDR2 YFSETQ. The V segment lost 6 bases and the J segment 0 bases; nucleotides outside the gene matches: 13. The CDR3 DNA is TGCGCCAGCACGACACGAACTAGCGCGACTAGCACAGATACGCAGTATTTT. This encodes CASTTRTSATSTDTQYF.

This chain uses TRBV30 with TRBJ1-2; D is perhaps TRBD1 (6 bases). CDR1 and CDR2 (germline): GTSNPN, SVGIG (reference sequence). The CDR3 is 13 residues long. Trimming stripped 5 bases from V and 0 bases from J, with 10 bases between. The CDR3 reads CAWGQITNYGYTF. CDR3 in DNA: TGTGCCTGGGGACAGATCACTAACTATGGCTACACCTTC.

This clone was detected a few times. The chain uses TRBV30 and TRBJ2-1; D is undetermined. CDR3 length: 12 amino acids. Trimming pared 8 bases from V and 3 bases from J, leaving 11 bases between. CDR1 and CDR2 (germline): GTSNPN, SVGIG (reference sequence). CDR3 sequence (DNA): TGTGCCAGCGATAGCAGCTACAATGAGCAGTTCTTC. It translates to CASDSSYNEQFF.

This clone was detected a few times. The chain carries TRBV5-1 and TRBJ2-7; D may be TRBD1 (5 bases). The CDR3 is made up of 14 amino acids. The germline CDR1 and CDR2 sequences are SGHRS and YFSETQ. V was pared by 1 base and J by 0 bases, with 8 bases between. CDR3 coding DNA: TGCGCCAGCAGCTTGACAGGAACCTCCTACGAGCAGTACTTC. It yields the protein CASSLTGTSYEQYF.

The rearrangement joins TRBV9 to TRBJ2-6, with 9 bases lining up with TRBD1. The CDR3 extends over 15 amino acids. CDR1 is SGDLS and CDR2 is YYNGEE in the germline V gene. V gave up 4 bases and J gave up 13 bases; unmatched junction bases: 12. Here the CDR3 DNA reads TGTGCCAGCAGCCCCGGGACAGGGAAGGGACAAGTCCTGACTTTC. Its protein product is CASSPGTGKGQVLTF.